This T cell receptor (beta chain) was documented in a study of OX40 agonist ivuxolimab in advanced cancers. For the study at large: An agonistic anti-OX40 (CD134) antibody, ivuxolimab, was used to treat the patients. Partial response was recorded in three patients: one hepatocellular carcinoma and two cutaneous melanoma cases.

TCRdb's copy holds only in-frame clones and misses some; the assay was immunoSEQ multiplex PCR. In the table there are under 85,000 clones, 93% of which are singletons. Germline V gene sequence: CDR1 MNHNY, CDR2 SVGAGI (reference sequence). The CDR3 length is 15 residues. Trimming cost V 2 bases and J 5 bases, with 15 bases left between them. The gene calls are TRBV6-6 and TRBJ2-5, with D perhaps matching TRBD1 (6 bases). This sample comprised CD4+ or CD8+ T cells sorted from blood, obtained in a trial of the OX40 agonist ivuxolimab. The sequence derives from an adult with an advanced solid tumor such as melanoma, head and neck, liver or kidney cancer. The CDR3, as DNA: TGTGCCAGCAGTTACCCGAACAGGGTGGTCGAGACCCAGTACTTC. This sequence encodes CASSYPNRVVETQYF.